One T cell receptor (beta chain) is described in this entry. Its antigen is as yet unknown. This sample is drawn from a study of cytomegalovirus exposure and HLA in healthy donors. Regarding the study as a whole: It was assumed in the presence/absence analyses that sequencing depth was roughly uniform across donors. Researchers reportedly found TCR beta sequences accurately predicted most subjects' HLA-A and HLA-B alleles. Per published reports, the classifier diagnosed cytomegalovirus status with high specificity and sensitivity.

PCR was performed using 60 Vbeta and 13 Jbeta primers. Only in-frame clones appear in the TCRdb table, and some are missing; sequencing was by immunoSEQ multiplex PCR. The sample carries more than 70,000 clones, approximately 83% recorded once. The CDR3 runs 15 residues. Germline assignment: CDR1 PRHDT and CDR2 FYEKMQ (reference sequence). With 3 bases removed from V and 2 bases from J, the gap between germline ends came to 11 bases. These donors, healthy bone marrow donors, were studied. Specimen: PBMCs. This chain links TRBV13 with TRBJ1-3, with D possibly TRBD1 on 6 matching bases. The sequence came from a man aged 35 to 55 in good health and CMV-seronegative. In DNA, the CDR3 is TGTGCCAGCAGCTTCACAGGGTCGGCTGGAAACACCATATATTTT. Translation gives CASSFTGSAGNTIYF.